Listed below are T cell receptor beta chains from one sample, sequenced in a study of OX40 agonist ivuxolimab in advanced cancers. Sequenced by immunoSEQ multiplex PCR; TCRdb stores in-frame clones only, minus some. The data contain roughly 86,000 clones, around nine tenths of them seen just once; the ten biggest clones take up about 0.45%. Sequenced here: CD4+ or CD8+ T cells sorted from blood, sampled in a trial of the OX40 agonist ivuxolimab. These receptors all come from an adult with an advanced solid tumor such as melanoma, head and neck, liver or kidney cancer. Each CDR3 is given with its conserved first and last residue. Each record gives: clone size, J gene, D gene, V gene, CDR3 protein. A D gene is named only where the DNA matches it firmly. The listing skips clone size in some rows; elsewhere it reads once, few, many or a size class.

clone size: -
J gene: TRBJ2-1
D gene: -
V gene: TRBV28
CDR3 protein: CASGHQRAYNEQFF

clone size: -
J gene: TRBJ1-2
D gene: -
V gene: TRBV19
CDR3 protein: CASSKQGLEGYTF

clone size: -
J gene: TRBJ2-1
D gene: -
V gene: TRBV27
CDR3 protein: CASTPRVWGLEQFF

clone size: -
J gene: TRBJ2-1
D gene: -
V gene: TRBV18
CDR3 protein: CASSPGDNNYNEQFF

clone size: -
J gene: TRBJ2-3
D gene: -
V gene: TRBV27
CDR3 protein: CASSLTGRPPDTQYF

clone size: -
J gene: TRBJ1-5
D gene: -
V gene: TRBV7-2
CDR3 protein: CASSLGTNQPQHF

clone size: once
J gene: TRBJ2-7
D gene: TRBD1
V gene: TRBV19
CDR3 protein: CASGQVHSYEQYF

clone size: -
J gene: TRBJ1-1
D gene: -
V gene: TRBV6-1
CDR3 protein: CASSEEGFLGAFF

clone size: -
J gene: TRBJ1-4
D gene: -
V gene: TRBV4-3
CDR3 protein: CASSQVSGVREKLFF

clone size: -
J gene: TRBJ2-4
D gene: TRBD2
V gene: TRBV19
CDR3 protein: CASSISRGGRTKNIQYF

clone size: -
J gene: TRBJ2-4
D gene: -
V gene: TRBV28
CDR3 protein: CASSTNGQTNIQYF

clone size: -
J gene: TRBJ2-1
D gene: -
V gene: TRBV7-9
CDR3 protein: CASSHPEGIPYNEQFF

clone size: -
J gene: TRBJ2-1
D gene: -
V gene: TRBV5-1
CDR3 protein: CASSLVMQGNEQFF

clone size: once
J gene: TRBJ1-2
D gene: TRBD1
V gene: TRBV5-5
CDR3 protein: CASSLGMTGGYGYTF

clone size: -
J gene: TRBJ1-4
D gene: TRBD1
V gene: TRBV30
CDR3 protein: CAWSNPGTGRFLGEKLFF

clone size: -
J gene: TRBJ1-2
D gene: TRBD1
V gene: TRBV19
CDR3 protein: CASSPGTVNYGYTF